This TCR beta chain was identified during a study of control samples from healthy donors and cancer patients. Profiling relied on immunoSEQ multiplex PCR, and the TCRdb table lists in-frame clones only, not all of them. The table shows tens of thousands of clones, with 83% occurring only once. The CDR3 covers 16 residues. V trimming: 5 bases; J trimming: 3 bases; junction bases outside the gene matches: 7. Per the germline V gene, CDR1 is SGHAT and CDR2 is FQNNGV. The sample comprised blood. The receptor was derived from a man aged 60 to 75 in good health. The genes are TRBV11-2 and TRBJ2-3; the match to TRBD1 covers 11 bases. This chain's CDR3 is CASSRQGQGVTDTQYF. The CDR3 DNA sequence: TGTGCCAGCAGCAGGCAGGGACAGGGGGTAACAGATACGCAGTATTTT.